Given below is one T cell receptor (beta chain) in context. The antigen is not known. This entry belongs to a study of T cells in Graves' hyperthyroidism and ophthalmopathy. Looking at the study overall: Pretreatment peripheral blood was obtained at initial diagnosis.

Study findings and constraints: It was a median approximately six months before onset that the model predicted ophthalmopathy.

V lost 5 bases, J lost 5 bases, and 26 bases stayed unmatched. This CDR3 contains 21 residues. Germline values: CDR1 MDHEN, CDR2 SYDVKM. TCR beta CDR3 sequences were amplified from RNA transcripts. The TCR CDR3 was amplified in a first-round RT-PCR using the HTBI primer set. TCRdb redid the calling of the multiplex PCR reads with MiXCR, one entry per CDR3 protein. The repertoire includes 500,000 to 600,000 distinct CDR3 sequences, 20% of them detected once, and over 45% sits in the top ten. Orbital computed tomography and thyroid ultrasound, together with serum TRAb and thyroxine and clinical symptoms, were used for diagnoses.

Sequenced: blood. This receptor was taken from a man between 40 and 49 years old with Graves' ophthalmopathy. This rearrangement joins TRBV28 to TRBJ2-3, with TRBD2 matching over 9 bases. In DNA, the CDR3 is TGTGCCAGCAGTCCGTCCGTAGCGGGAGCCCCGGCCAACCTCCCGGAAGATACGCAGTATTTT. Translated: CASSPSVAGAPANLPEDTQYF.